The 31 T cell receptor beta chains reported below all come from one sample, sequenced in a study of T cells after yellow fever vaccination. TCRdb used MiXCR to reprocess the 5' RACE reads, holding one entry per CDR3 protein. The sample has approximately 340,000 distinct CDR3 sequences, roughly 9.4% seen once; the top ten hold roughly 18%. The sequencing used PBMCs, collected on the day of the first yellow fever vaccination. The receptors were gathered from a man between 18 and 29 years old who received the YFV17D yellow fever vaccine.

This clonotype was counted between two and nine times. The chain is built from TRBV4-3 and TRBJ2-7; 7 positions match TRBD1. Losses at the gene ends were 2 bases for V and 3 bases for J; bases not matched to a gene: 7. In germline, CDR1 is LGHNA, CDR2 YSLEER. The CDR3 totals 15 residues. The CDR3: CASSQNAGGYYEQYV. Written as DNA, the CDR3 is TGCGCCAGCAGCCAAAACGCAGGGGGATACTACGAGCAGTACGTC.

In this sample, this clonotype turned up many times. The chain couples TRBV5-1 to TRBJ1-6; 10 bases are shared with TRBD1. The CDR3 consists of 15 residues. V lost 0 bases and J lost 8; bases outside the gene matches: 2. CDR1 SGHRS and CDR2 YFSETQ come from the germline V gene. CDR3 sequence reads: CASSLVGQGDSPLHF. In DNA, the CDR3 is TGCGCCAGCAGCTTGGTCGGACAGGGGGATTCACCCCTCCACTTT. Filled out from reference TRBV5-1 and TRBJ1-6, the complete variable domain reads KAGVTQTPRYLIKTRGQQVTLSCSPISGHRSVSWYQQTPGQGLQFLFEYFSETQRNKGNFPGRFSGRQFSNSRSEMNVSTLELGDSALYLCASSLVGQGDSPLHFGNGTRLTVT.

This clonotype was detected a few times. The V and J genes are TRBV28 and TRBJ2-1, with TRBD2 matching over 9 bases. Per the germline V gene, CDR1 is MDHEN and CDR2 is SYDVKM. V lost 3 bases to trimming and J lost 6 bases; unmatched junction nucleotides: 6. CDR3 length equals 15 residues. As DNA, the CDR3 is TGTGCCAGCAGTTTGAGTTCTAGCGGGGCCAATGAGCAGTTCTTC. Encoded protein: CASSLSSSGANEQFF.

Only a few counts were recorded for this clonotype. This sequence joins TRBV5-6 and TRBJ2-7, with TRBD2 identical over 7 bases. Per germline, CDR1 SGHDT and CDR2 YYEEEE. The CDR3 spans 16 residues. V shed 4 bases, J shed 0 bases, and the junction held 10 bases outside the gene matches. The CDR3 loop is CASSLVGSGYSYEQYV. The DNA of the CDR3 is TGTGCCAGCAGCCTCGTTGGTAGCGGGTACTCCTACGAGCAGTACGTC.

This clonotype was observed a few times. The genes are TRBV7-2 and TRBJ2-2; tentative D call: TRBD1 (5 bases). Germline CDR1 reads SGHTA; CDR2 reads FQGNSA. Trimming took off 6 bases at V and 2 bases at J, with 10 bases between the two ends. This CDR3 region has 14 residues. The CDR3 is CASSDDSNTGELFF. DNA of the CDR3: TGTGCCAGCAGTGACGACAGCAACACCGGGGAGCTGTTTTTT.

This clonotype was detected a few times. The chain employs TRBV12-3 or TRBV12-4 and TRBJ2-7; D is tentatively TRBD1 or TRBD2 (5 bases each). The CDR3 runs 15 residues. Trimming removed 6 bases from V and 8 bases from J, with 23 bases in between. The CDR3 DNA reads TGTGCCAGCAGCTACCCACGGCAGGGAGTGGAAAAGCAGTACTTC. It is translated as CASSYPRQGVEKQYF.

The chain employs TRBV12-3 or TRBV12-4 and TRBJ1-5; the D is unclear. The CDR3 sequence is 14 residues long. Trimming removed 3 bases at V and 1 base at J, with 7 bases between. The CDR3 spells CASSLRESNQPQHF. The CDR3 coding sequence is TGTGCCAGCAGTTTGAGGGAAAGCAATCAGCCCCAGCATTTT.

This clonotype came up many times. The V gene is TRBV7-2, the J gene TRBJ2-3, with TRBD2 identical over 11 bases. Looked up from germline, CDR1 is SGHTA and CDR2 is FQGNSA. After removal of 3 bases from V and 6 bases from J, the junction contained 2 bases not matched to a gene. There are 14 residues in the CDR3. The CDR3 protein is CASSLTSGEDTQYF. The CDR3 DNA is TGTGCCAGCAGCTTGACTAGCGGGGAGGATACGCAGTATTTT.

This clonotype came up a few times. The chain carries TRBV15 and TRBJ2-7, with D maybe TRBD1 (6 bases). V lost 5 bases and J 1 base, leaving 18 bases between the germline ends. CDR3 length: 16 residues. The V gene's germline CDR1 is LNHNV and CDR2 YYDKDF (reference sequence). CDR3 in DNA: TGTGCCACCAGCCCCCCCAGGGGCCGCAGTTCCTACGAGCAGTACTTC. Amino acid sequence: CATSPPRGRSSYEQYF.

This clonotype is judged medium-sized. The chain recombines TRBV10-3 with TRBJ2-7; D may be TRBD2 (6 bases). CDR3 length equals 15 residues. V was clipped by 3 bases and J by 3 bases, with 15 bases between them. Germline lookup yields CDR1 ENHRY and CDR2 SYGVKD. Here the CDR3 reads CAISDPGLPNYEQYF. CDR3 coding DNA: TGTGCCATCAGTGACCCGGGACTTCCTAACTACGAGCAGTACTTC.

The chain is built from TRBV4-3 and TRBJ1-1; D is ambiguous. Trimming pared 0 bases from V and 3 bases from J, leaving 11 bases between. CDR1 is LGHNA, CDR2 YSLEER, per germline. The CDR3 has 15 residues. The CDR3 loop is CASSQDLAGHTEAFF. In nucleotides, the CDR3 is TGCGCCAGCAGCCAAGATCTGGCTGGGCACACTGAAGCTTTCTTT.

The table lists this clonotype with a count of one. J is TRBJ2-7 and V is TRBV7-2, with 7 bases aligning to TRBD1. In germline, CDR1 is SGHTA, CDR2 FQGNSA. J was trimmed by 13 bases and V by 3 bases; bases with no gene match: 15. The CDR3 has 14 residues. The CDR3: CASSFSDLRDSLYV. The CDR3 DNA is TGTGCCAGCAGCTTTTCTGACCTCCGGGACAGCCTTTACGTC.

This clonotype was detected only a few times. The V and J genes are TRBV7-9 and TRBJ2-1, with D unresolved. The CDR3 extends over 14 amino acids. Trimming removed 0 bases at V and 2 bases at J, with 5 bases between. Germline V CDR1 and CDR2: SEHNR, FQNEAQ (reference sequence). This CDR3 is CASSLALPYNEQFF. The DNA for the CDR3 is TGTGCCAGCAGCTTAGCGCTCCCCTACAATGAGCAGTTCTTC.

J is TRBJ2-5 and V is TRBV12-3 or TRBV12-4, with D unclear. V was cut by 2 bases and J by 3 bases, with 10 bases left in between. The CDR3 runs 14 residues. The CDR3 here is CASSLSYGEETQYF. Written as DNA, the CDR3 is TGTGCCAGCAGTTTATCGTACGGTGAAGAGACCCAGTACTTC.

The chain is built from TRBV20-1 and TRBJ2-3; 9 nucleotides match TRBD1. The trim removed 0 bases at V and 3 bases at J, leaving 10 bases unmatched. The germline gives CDR1 DFQATT, CDR2 SNEGSKA (reference sequence). This CDR3 contains 17 residues. In DNA, the CDR3 is TGCAGTGCTAGAGATAGGACAGGGGCCATCTCGACAGATACGCAGTATTTT. This translates into CSARDRTGAISTDTQYF.

This clonotype was detected a few times. This chain links TRBV15 with TRBJ1-3; D is ambiguous. This CDR3 has 13 residues. The germline V gene has CDR1 LNHNV and CDR2 YYDKDF (reference sequence). V was clipped by 8 bases and J by 0 bases, with 8 bases between them. The CDR3 DNA is TGTGCCACCTACGAATACTCTGGAAACACCATATATTTT. Translation gives CATYEYSGNTIYF.

This chain joins TRBV27 and TRBJ2-7, with TRBD2 as a possible D gene (7 bases). Between the trimmed V and J ends, which lost 6 bases and 4 bases, there was a span of 16 bases. The CDR3 contains 14 residues. Germline V gene lookup returns CDR1 MNHEY and CDR2 SMNVEV (reference sequence). This chain's CDR3 is CASSQRGGRYEQYF. In DNA form, the CDR3 reads TGTGCCAGCAGCCAAAGGGGGGGTAGATACGAGCAGTACTTC.

This clonotype came up a few times. V gene TRBV5-4 combines with J gene TRBJ2-5; D is unclear. The CDR3 length is 15 residues. The V and J ends lost 5 bases and 3 bases respectively, with 17 bases between them. The V gene's germline CDR1 is SGHNT and CDR2 YYREEE (reference sequence). The CDR3 DNA follows: TGTGCCAGCAGTCCCAAGGGATCCGGAAAAGAGACCCAGTACTTC. This sequence encodes CASSPKGSGKETQYF.

The chain joins TRBV19 to TRBJ2-1, with unresolved D. The V gene's germline CDR1 is LNHDA and CDR2 SQIVND (reference sequence). Trimming pared 3 bases from V and 2 bases from J, leaving 17 bases between. CDR3 length: 17 amino acids. In DNA form, the CDR3 reads TGTGCCAGTAGTATTGGCGGCTATTTCGCTGCCTACAATGAGCAGTTCTTC. Translating gives CASSIGGYFAAYNEQFF.

This clonotype has at least ten counts. The chain recombines TRBV7-2 with TRBJ2-7; D is unresolved. This CDR3 is 15 amino acids long. CDR1 SGHTA and CDR2 FQGNSA come from the germline V gene. V shed 5 bases and J shed 6 bases, with 20 bases lying between them. CDR3 sequence (DNA): TGTGCCAGCAGCCAGTCTCAGGCCTCGACATCCGAGCAGTACTTC. Amino acids: CASSQSQASTSEQYF.

The sample holds a few counts of this clonotype. CDR3 bases: TGTGCCAGCAGTTTTTTTGGACAGGGCGCCATATATTTT. Protein sequence: CASSFFGQGAIYF. The genes are TRBV12-3 or TRBV12-4 and TRBJ1-3; TRBD1 aligns across 8 bases. V lost 3 bases and J lost 11; bases outside the gene matches: 6. The CDR3 sequence is 13 residues long.

This clonotype was counted ten times or more. The chain has TRBV7-2 and TRBJ2-3; D uncertain. V gave up 5 bases and J gave up 3 bases, with 12 bases separating them. The CDR3 totals 14 residues. Germline lookup yields CDR1 SGHTA and CDR2 FQGNSA. Here the CDR3 reads CASSPIVGTDTQYF. CDR3 nucleotide sequence: TGTGCCAGCAGCCCTATAGTGGGGACAGATACGCAGTATTTT. Variable domain in full (rest from reference TRBV7-2 and TRBJ2-3): GAGVSQSPSNKVTEKGKDVELRCDPISGHTALYWYRQSLGQGLEFLIYFQGNSAPDKSGLPSDRFSAERTGGSVSTLTIQRTQQEDSAVYLCASSPIVGTDTQYFGPGTRLTVL.

This clonotype was seen repeatedly, ten times or more. The chain has TRBV7-9 and TRBJ2-3, with 11 bases aligning to TRBD2. Germline V gene lookup returns CDR1 SEHNR and CDR2 FQNEAQ (reference sequence). V shed 4 bases, J shed 2 bases, and the junction held 5 bases outside the gene matches. The CDR3 length is 16 residues. CDR3 DNA sequence: TGTGCCAGCAGCTGGCTAGCGGGGGGAATCACAGATACGCAGTATTTT. Its protein product is CASSWLAGGITDTQYF.

This clonotype has only a few counts. The genes are TRBV2 and TRBJ1-3, with D tentatively TRBD1 (5 bases). Germline CDR1 and CDR2: SNHLY and FYNNEI. The CDR3 spans 13 residues. Trimming left V 5 bases short and J 12 bases short, with 17 bases between. The CDR3 protein is CASSWAGADIIYF. As DNA, the CDR3 is TGTGCCAGCAGTTGGGCCGGGGCCGACATCATATATTTT.

This clonotype came up many times. J is TRBJ1-2 and V is TRBV7-2, with 9 bases lining up with TRBD1. V shed 1 base and J 4 bases; nucleotides not matched to a gene: 4. Germline V gene data show CDR1 as SGHTA and CDR2 as FQGNSA. The CDR3 runs 15 residues. Written as DNA, the CDR3 is TGTGCCAGCAGCTTAGACAGGGGGCGAGGCTATGGCTACACCTTC. It encodes CASSLDRGRGYGYTF.

This clonotype showed up many times. This chain joins TRBV9 and TRBJ1-4; D may be TRBD1 (5 bases). Trimming removed 2 bases from V and 6 bases from J, with 11 bases in between. CDR1 SGDLS and CDR2 YYNGEE come from the germline V gene. The CDR3 sequence is 14 residues long. CDR3 in DNA: TGTGCCAGCAGCGTTTCTCAGGGAGATGAAAAACTGTTTTTT. Amino acids: CASSVSQGDEKLFF. Filled out from reference TRBV9 and TRBJ1-4, the complete variable domain reads DSGVTQTPKHLITATGQRVTLRCSPRSGDLSVYWYQQSLDQGLQFLIQYYNGEERAKGNILERFSAQQFPDLHSELNLSSLELGDSALYFCASSVSQGDEKLFFGSGTQLSVL.

The genes are TRBV20-1 and TRBJ2-3; D gene uncertain. Trimming left V 4 bases short and J 2 bases short, with 7 bases between. The CDR3 spans 12 residues. CDR1 is DFQATT and CDR2 is SNEGSKA in the germline V gene (reference sequence). For the CDR3, the DNA is TGCAGTGCTACCCCTCCCACAGATACGCAGTATTTT. This sequence encodes CSATPPTDTQYF.

The genes are TRBV5-5 and TRBJ1-1; 12 bases align to TRBD1. Germline CDR1 SGHKS, CDR2 YYEKEE (reference sequence). With 4 bases clipped from V and 1 base from J, the junction kept 11 bases outside the gene matches. The CDR3 contains 18 residues. CDR3 bases: TGTGCCAGCAGCGTGTTTCCCGGGACAGGGGGCGGGAACACTGAAGCTTTCTTT. This gives the protein CASSVFPGTGGGNTEAFF.

This chain connects TRBV5-1 to TRBJ1-2; 10 bases are shared with TRBD1. Germline V lookup: CDR1 SGHRS, CDR2 YFSETQ. This CDR3 contains 14 residues. With V trimmed by 0 bases and J by 8 bases, 4 bases remained unmatched. The CDR3 bases are TGCGCCAGCAGCTTGGGACAGGGGGCGCAAGGCTACACCTTC. Amino acids: CASSLGQGAQGYTF. The variable domain in full, completed from reference TRBV5-1 and TRBJ1-2, reads KAGVTQTPRYLIKTRGQQVTLSCSPISGHRSVSWYQQTPGQGLQFLFEYFSETQRNKGNFPGRFSGRQFSNSRSEMNVSTLELGDSALYLCASSLGQGAQGYTFGSGTRLTVV.

This clonotype was seen a few times. The gene calls are TRBV7-8 and TRBJ2-2; D is tentatively TRBD1 or TRBD2 (5 bases each). V was trimmed by 2 bases and J by 1 base, leaving 14 bases between them. The CDR3 is 17 amino acids. Germline V lookup: CDR1 SGHVS, CDR2 FQNEAQ. This chain's CDR3 is CASSLFGRGGNTGELFF. Written as DNA, the CDR3 is TGTGCCAGCAGCTTATTTGGTCGGGGCGGGAACACCGGGGAGCTGTTTTTT.

J is TRBJ2-2 and V is TRBV5-1; tentative D call: TRBD2 (6 bases). Trimming took off 0 bases at V and 2 bases at J, with 11 bases between the two ends. CDR1 is SGHRS, CDR2 YFSETQ, per germline. This CDR3 is 16 amino acids long. The CDR3 DNA follows: TGCGCCAGCAGCTTGGGGGACTCGATAAACACCGGGGAGCTGTTTTTT. As protein: CASSLGDSINTGELFF.